These 32 T cell receptor beta chains were all obtained from the same sample, sequenced in a study of blood T cell repertoires in COVID-19 (dated by TCRdb to 2018 to 2020). Libraries were prepared through the immunoSEQ multiplex PCR assay. This immuneACCESS table, as held by TCRdb, lists in-frame sequences with V and J called but not all clones. Of the missing ones, under half trace to an unresolved V gene in checked studies; the others have no known cause. The sample table contains about 350,000 clones; only one count was recorded for 87% of them. The ten largest clones capture around 10% of the sample. What was sequenced was peripheral blood. All receptors derive from a man aged 25-45 years with COVID-19, enrolled during active disease.

The rearrangement uses TRBV28 and TRBJ2-5; D is ambiguous. V was trimmed by 7 bases and J by 5 bases, leaving 11 bases between them. The CDR3 loop spans 12 amino acids. In germline, CDR1 is MDHEN, CDR2 SYDVKM. CDR3 sequence reads: CASTTISETQYF. Written as DNA, the CDR3 is TGTGCCAGCACAACAATTTCCGAGACCCAGTACTTC. The entire variable domain, with the rest obtained from reference TRBV28 and TRBJ2-5, is as follows: DVKVTQSSRYLVKRTGEKVFLECVQDMDHENMFWYRQDPGLGLRLIYFSYDVKMKEKGDIPEGYSVSREKKERFSLILESASTNQTSMYLCASTTISETQYFGPGTRLLVL.

This sequence joins TRBV7-2 and TRBJ1-6; tentative D call: TRBD1 (5 bases). The V and J ends lost 1 base and 8 bases respectively, with 12 bases between them. Germline V lookup: CDR1 SGHTA, CDR2 FQGNSA. The CDR3 is made up of 15 amino acids. The CDR3 here is CASSLVAGMDSPLHF. The CDR3 DNA sequence: TGTGCCAGCAGCTTAGTAGCAGGGATGGATTCACCCCTCCACTTT.

This chain links TRBV5-6 with TRBJ1-1, with D tentatively TRBD1 (5 bases). The CDR3 spans 12 residues. The germline V and J ends were trimmed by 2 bases and 12 bases, with 14 bases remaining between them. Germline CDR1 reads SGHDT; CDR2 reads YYEEEE. The CDR3 region is CASSLDSLESFF. In nucleotides, the CDR3 is TGTGCCAGCAGCTTAGACAGTCTCGAATCTTTCTTT.

The chain joins TRBV6-5 to TRBJ2-3; 8 positions match TRBD2. After removal of 2 bases from V and 3 bases from J, the junction contained 4 bases not matched to a gene. Germline CDR1 reads MNHEY; CDR2 reads SVGAGI. This CDR3 contains 15 residues. The CDR3 DNA reads as TGTGCCAGCAGTTACGGGCGGGGGGCAACAGATACGCAGTATTTT. Translation gives CASSYGRGATDTQYF.

The chain couples TRBV6-5 to TRBJ1-2; 9 bases are a match to TRBD1. CDR1 is MNHEY, CDR2 SVGAGI, per germline. Germline trimming cut 9 bases from V and 7 bases from J; bases unmatched to any gene: 9. CDR3 size: 13 residues. The DNA for the CDR3 is TGTGCCAGTGGTTTCCTGGGACAGGGTGGCTACACCTTC. It translates to CASGFLGQGGYTF.

The chain recombines TRBV21-1 with TRBJ1-1; the table calls TRBD1, which could not be checked here. TRBV21-1 counts as a pseudogene. This CDR3 is 15 amino acids long. CDR3 in amino acids: CASSKTDGHYTEAFF. CDR3 bases: TGTGCCAGCAGCAAAACAGACGGACACTACACTGAAGCTTTCTTT.

The genes are TRBV7-8 and TRBJ2-2, with D possibly matching TRBD2 (6 bases). V was cut by 4 bases and J by 6 bases, with 15 bases left in between. The CDR3 length is 15 residues. Germline loops: CDR1 SGHVS, CDR2 FQNEAQ. CDR3 sequence: CASSSGPRDAGELFF. The CDR3 nucleotides are TGTGCCAGCAGCTCGGGACCGCGGGACGCCGGGGAGCTGTTTTTT. Full variable domain (missing parts from reference TRBV7-8 and TRBJ2-2): GAGVSQSPRYKVAKRGQDVALRCDPISGHVSLFWYQQALGQGPEFLTYFQNEAQLDKSGLPSDRFFAERPEGSVSTLKIQRTQQEDSAVYLCASSSGPRDAGELFFGEGSRLTVL.

This clone occurred once. The V and J genes are TRBV21-1 and TRBJ2-7; the DNA was not used to check the table's D call, TRBD2. TRBV21-1 corresponds to a pseudogene. This CDR3 spans 16 amino acids. As DNA, the CDR3 is TGTGCCAGCAGCCGTATCGCGGGACGCCCGAACTACGAGCAGTACTTC. This encodes CASSRIAGRPNYEQYF.

This chain uses TRBV7-2 with TRBJ1-1; maybe TRBD1 (5 bases). The CDR3 totals 13 residues. Trimming took 3 bases from V and 2 from J, leaving 7 bases between them. CDR1 SGHTA and CDR2 FQGNSA come from the germline V gene. The CDR3 DNA sequence: TGTGCCAGCAGCTTCGACAGTAACACTGAAGCTTTCTTT. Residues: CASSFDSNTEAFF.

This chain joins TRBV28 and TRBJ1-2; D remains ambiguous. CDR1 and CDR2 from the germline V gene are MDHEN and SYDVKM. The CDR3 extends over 11 amino acids. V dropped 6 bases and J dropped 4 bases, with 6 bases sitting between them. The CDR3 reads CASSGGYGYTF. The CDR3 DNA is TGTGCCAGCAGCGGAGGCTATGGCTACACCTTC.

As DNA, the CDR3 is TGTGCCAGCAGCTTAGGGGGACAGGGGATGGGTGGAAACACCATATATTTT. Amino acid sequence: CASSLGGQGMGGNTIYF. The rearrangement links TRBV7-2 to TRBJ1-3, with 10 bases matching TRBD1. The V gene end was trimmed by 1 base and the J gene end by 3 bases; junction bases not matched to a gene: 6. The CDR3 runs to 17 residues. Per the germline V gene, CDR1 is SGHTA and CDR2 is FQGNSA.

J is TRBJ1-5 and V is TRBV10-2; no firm D call. This CDR3 spans 14 amino acids. Trimming shortened V by 11 bases and J by 0 bases, and 14 bases separated the two germline ends. From germline, CDR1 is WSHSY and CDR2 SAAADI. The chain's CDR3 is CAARGVDSNQPQHF. The CDR3 DNA follows: TGCGCCGCCCGGGGAGTCGATAGCAATCAGCCCCAGCATTTT.

The chain is built from TRBV24-1 and TRBJ2-3; possible D gene TRBD2, 5 bases. Germline CDR1 KGHDR, CDR2 SFDVKD. The length of the CDR3 is 13 residues. Between the trimmed V and J ends, which lost 7 bases and 10 bases, there was a span of 17 bases. CDR3 region: CATSTSAVGAQYF. Written as DNA, the CDR3 is TGTGCCACCAGCACTTCGGCGGTCGGGGCGCAGTATTTT.

The J gene is TRBJ2-7, the V gene TRBV12-3 or TRBV12-4; a possible D gene is TRBD2 (5 bases). V lost 3 bases, J lost 7 bases, and 13 bases lay in between. This CDR3 region has 13 residues. Here the CDR3 reads CASSFDYRGEQYF. The CDR3 region has the DNA TGTGCCAGCAGTTTTGACTATCGTGGGGAGCAGTACTTC.

This clone was observed once. This chain joins TRBV11-2 and TRBJ1-2, with 9 nucleotides matching TRBD1. CDR1 and CDR2 (germline): SGHAT, FQNNGV. The trim removed 5 bases at V and 8 bases at J, leaving 9 bases unmatched. The CDR3 runs to 14 residues. This CDR3 reads CASSTPRDREGYTF. For the CDR3, the DNA is TGTGCCAGCAGCACCCCCCGGGACAGGGAGGGCTACACCTTC.

The rearrangement joins TRBV6-5 to TRBJ1-2, with a possible D match to TRBD1 (6 bases). V dropped 6 bases and J dropped 5 bases, with 16 bases sitting between them. CDR3 length: 14 amino acids. Germline CDR1 reads MNHEY; CDR2 reads SVGAGI. CDR3 nucleotide sequence: TGTGCCAGCAGCCCCTACCAGGGGATGTATGGCTACACCTTC. Translating it yields CASSPYQGMYGYTF.

The chain uses TRBV27 and TRBJ2-7, with 11 bases aligning to TRBD1. The ends lost 6 bases at V and 4 bases at J; junction bases unmatched: 2. CDR1 and CDR2 (germline): MNHEY, SMNVEV (reference sequence). The CDR3 has 13 residues. The DNA for the CDR3 is TGTGCCAGCAGGGACAGGGGGCTTTACGAGCAGTACTTC. This translates into CASRDRGLYEQYF.

V gene TRBV7-9 combines with J gene TRBJ1-1; tentatively, D is TRBD1 (6 bases). Trimming cost V 3 bases and J 5 bases, with 16 bases left between them. Germline lookup yields CDR1 SEHNR and CDR2 FQNEAQ (reference sequence). CDR3 size: 15 residues. This CDR3 is CASSLIQGLETEAFF. CDR3 coding DNA: TGTGCCAGCAGCTTGATACAGGGATTGGAGACTGAAGCTTTCTTT.

The chain joins TRBV25-1 to TRBJ2-2, with D possibly matching TRBD1 (6 bases). CDR1 is MGHDK, CDR2 SYGVNS, per germline. Deletions cut 1 base from V and 6 bases from J, with 12 bases between. This CDR3 has 15 residues. CDR3 amino acids: CASSEFQGIAGELFF. Here the CDR3 DNA reads TGTGCCAGCAGTGAATTTCAGGGGATCGCCGGGGAGCTGTTTTTT.

V is TRBV3-1 (or the pseudogene TRBV3-2) and J is TRBJ2-5; TRBD1 agrees at 11 bases. The CDR3 loop spans 17 amino acids. Germline loops: CDR1 LGHDT, CDR2 YNNKEL (reference sequence). J gave up 2 bases and V 3 bases, and 8 bases lay outside the gene matches. This chain's CDR3 is CASSHRDRGTTQETQYF. DNA of the CDR3: TGTGCCAGCAGCCACCGGGACAGGGGGACGACACAAGAGACCCAGTACTTC.

The gene calls are TRBV28 and TRBJ1-5; D remains ambiguous. The V and J ends lost 6 bases and 3 bases respectively, with 15 bases between them. The germline CDR1 and CDR2 sequences are MDHEN and SYDVKM. There are 15 residues in the CDR3. The CDR3 spells CASSYSSRNNQPQHF. The CDR3, as DNA: TGTGCCAGCAGCTATAGCTCACGGAACAATCAGCCCCAGCATTTT.

The gene calls are TRBV28 and TRBJ2-7; 12 bases map to TRBD1. V dropped 5 bases and J dropped 2; count of bases not matched to a gene: 7. Germline CDR1 is MDHEN and CDR2 is SYDVKM. The CDR3 is 16 amino acids. CDR3 sequence reads: CASSPLGTGGPYEQYF. Here the CDR3 DNA reads TGTGCCAGCAGTCCTCTAGGGACAGGGGGCCCCTACGAGCAGTACTTC.

The V gene is TRBV28, the J gene TRBJ2-7, with 10 bases that match TRBD2. This CDR3 is 15 amino acids long. V shed 8 bases and J 3 bases; nucleotides not matched to a gene: 10. Germline CDR1 and CDR2: MDHEN and SYDVKM. The CDR3 coding sequence is TGTGCCAGCCTACCGGGGACTAGCGCGATCTACGAGCAGTACTTC. Protein: CASLPGTSAIYEQYF.

V is TRBV27 and J is TRBJ1-2, with D uncertain. CDR1 and CDR2 from the germline V gene are MNHEY and SMNVEV (reference sequence). Trimming shortened V by 6 bases and J by 4 bases, and 18 bases separated the two germline ends. There are 15 residues in the CDR3. CDR3 amino acids: CASSTSTHQGYGYTF. The CDR3 nucleotides are TGTGCCAGCAGCACATCGACACACCAAGGCTATGGCTACACCTTC.

V gene TRBV24-1 combines with J gene TRBJ2-1; D remains ambiguous. There are 15 residues in the CDR3. Germline V lookup: CDR1 KGHDR, CDR2 SFDVKD. V lost 5 bases to trimming and J lost 4 bases, with 14 bases between them. CDR3 in amino acids: CATSVGQAYYNEQFF. In DNA form, the CDR3 reads TGTGCCACCAGTGTTGGGCAGGCCTATTACAATGAGCAGTTCTTC.

The chain carries TRBV2 and TRBJ2-7; the D gene is possibly TRBD1 (6 bases). This CDR3 comprises 13 residues. The germline CDR1 and CDR2 sequences are SNHLY and FYNNEI. Trimming stripped 2 bases from V and 5 bases from J, with 10 bases between. The CDR3 nucleotides read TGTGCCAGCAGTGAACAGGGGAATCACGAGCAGTACTTC. Translating gives CASSEQGNHEQYF.

The V call is TRBV30, the J call TRBJ1-2, with 9 bases identical to TRBD1. With 5 bases clipped from V and 8 bases from J, the junction kept 6 bases outside the gene matches. This CDR3 has 12 amino acids. Germline V gives CDR1 GTSNPN, CDR2 SVGIG (reference sequence). CDR3 in amino acids: CAWLQGAYGYTF. The CDR3 coding sequence is TGTGCCTGGCTACAGGGGGCCTACGGCTACACCTTC.

The rearrangement joins TRBV7-8 to TRBJ1-5; D gene uncertain. V lost 2 bases to trimming and J lost 4 bases, with 15 bases between them. CDR1 and CDR2 (germline): SGHVS, FQNEAQ. The CDR3 has 16 residues. The CDR3 coding sequence is TGTGCCAGCAGCTTAAAGGATCCTACAGATAATCAGCCCCAGCATTTT. Amino acids: CASSLKDPTDNQPQHF.

This clone was recorded only once. J is TRBJ2-7 and V is TRBV5-1, with D tentatively TRBD1 (7 bases). The germline CDR1 and CDR2 sequences are SGHRS and YFSETQ. With 2 bases removed from V and 1 base from J, the gap between germline ends came to 16 bases. The CDR3 runs 16 residues. In nucleotides, the CDR3 is TGCGCCAGCAGCTTCCCGCCGGGGGACAGTTCCTACGAGCAGTACTTC. This sequence encodes CASSFPPGDSSYEQYF.

This rearrangement joins TRBV30 to TRBJ1-1; TRBD1 agrees at 7 bases. The CDR3 is 14 amino acids. Trimming took 5 bases from V and 0 from J; bases not matched to a gene: 6. Germline CDR1 reads GTSNPN; CDR2 reads SVGIG (reference sequence). The CDR3 sequence is CAWLDRVMNTEAFF. DNA of the CDR3: TGTGCCTGGTTAGACAGGGTTATGAACACTGAAGCTTTCTTT. The full variable domain, with the rest looked up from reference TRBV30 and TRBJ1-1, is SQTIHQWPATLVQPVGSPLSLECTVEGTSNPNLYWYRQAAGRGLQLLFYSVGIGQISSEVPQNLSASRPQDRQFILSSKKLLLSDSGFYLCAWLDRVMNTEAFFGQGTRLTVV.

The chain combines TRBV5-6 with TRBJ1-1; 10 bases fit TRBD1. The germline gives CDR1 SGHDT, CDR2 YYEEEE. Trimming removed 0 bases from V and 2 bases from J; junction bases left unmatched: 13. The CDR3 is 19 amino acids. CDR3 amino acids: CASSLGYETGGVGNTEAFF. The CDR3 DNA is TGTGCCAGCAGCTTGGGGTACGAGACAGGGGGCGTGGGTAACACTGAAGCTTTCTTT.

The rearrangement joins TRBV6-5 to TRBJ2-2; tentative D call: TRBD1 (5 bases). This CDR3 has 14 amino acids. V was pared by 1 base and J by 6 bases, with 9 bases between. The germline V gene encodes CDR1 MNHEY and CDR2 SVGAGI. The CDR3 sequence: CASSYYNRPGELFF. In nucleotides, the CDR3 is TGTGCCAGCAGTTACTATAACAGGCCCGGGGAGCTGTTTTTT.